The clone carrying this TCR beta chain appeared once. No antigen is known for it. This record belongs to a study of PD-L1 blockade in urothelial cancer. The wider study: From 2014, patients received atezolizumab, given as 1,200 mg intravenously every 3 weeks. Enrolled patients had been treated previously with 0 to 3 chemotherapy regimens. Points from the study as a whole: Better survival was predicted when blood TCR clonality before treatment fell below the median.

Noted time point: peripheral blood 6 weeks after treatment start. Pretreatment sampling and on-treatment sampling together yielded between 1 and 8 samples for each patient. The repertoire was sequenced with immunoSEQ multiplex PCR; TCRdb's copy has only in-frame clones and lacks some. The table includes under 70,000 clones, around nine tenths detected once. Germline V gene data show CDR1 as MDHEN and CDR2 as SYDVKM. This CDR3 has 14 amino acids. Deletions cut 5 bases from V and 4 bases from J, with 12 bases between. The gene calls are TRBV28 and TRBJ1-5; perhaps TRBD1 as D (6 bases). Sequencing was performed on PBMCs, taken around atezolizumab (anti-PD-L1) treatment. The clonotype was recovered from a man aged 60 to 75 with urothelial cancer. The CDR3 reads CASSPGTSNQPQHF. The DNA of the CDR3 is TGTGCCAGCAGTCCCGGGACAAGTAATCAGCCCCAGCATTTT.